The rows below give T cell receptor beta chains drawn from one sample of a study of blood T cell repertoires in COVID-19. This table comes from immunoSEQ multiplex PCR, and its TCRdb copy is limited to in-frame clones, with some not included. The sample lists approximately 190,000 clones, around 84% seen once, with approximately 6% in the top ten. Sequenced: peripheral blood. The receptors come from an elderly man with acute or convalescent COVID-19. The CDR3 runs from the conserved cysteine through the conserved F or W. A D gene is named only where the DNA matches it firmly. Clone size is not always given. Where it is, it says once, few, many or a class for expanded clones.

TRBD2 | NA | TRBJ2-1 | TRBV6-2/TRBV6-3 | TGTGCCAGCAGTACTCTAGCGGGAGGGGGAACAAGCTCCTACAATGAGCAGTTCTTC | CASSTLAGGGTSSYNEQFF
NA | NA | TRBJ2-3 | TRBV11-3 | TGTGCCAGCAGCCTTCGGGCGGGCAGCACAGATACGCAGTATTTT | CASSLRAGSTDTQYF
NA | few | TRBJ2-3 | TRBV19 | TGTGCCAGTAGTATTACGGGTACGCAGTATTTT | CASSITGTQYF
NA | NA | TRBJ1-2 | TRBV21-1 | TGTGCCAGCAGCAAAGTATCGCCCTTTGAGAACTATGGCTACACCTTC | CASSKVSPFENYGYTF
NA | NA | TRBJ1-6 | TRBV7-3 | TGTGCCAGCAGCTTAACAGGCAGGGCGAATTCACCCCTCCACTTT | CASSLTGRANSPLHF
NA | NA | TRBJ2-7 | TRBV6-1 | TGTGCCAGCAGTGAACGTTTGATCAGCTCCTACGAGCAGTACTTC | CASSERLISSYEQYF
TRBD1 | NA | TRBJ1-3 | TRBV11-3 | TGTGCCAGCAGCGTGGCGACAGGGGGAGCTGGAAACACCATATATTTT | CASSVATGGAGNTIYF
TRBD2 | NA | TRBJ2-1 | TRBV9 | TGTGCCAGCAGCCTGGGGCCGGGACTAGCGGGATACAATGAGCAGTTCTTC | CASSLGPGLAGYNEQFF
NA | NA | TRBJ2-1 | TRBV3-1/TRBV3-2 | TGTGCCAGCAACCTGGGAGGAAATGAGCAGTTCTTC | CASNLGGNEQFF
NA | NA | TRBJ2-5 | TRBV14 | TGTGCCAGCAGCCCCCTGACAGGCTTCCAAGAGACCCAGTACTTC | CASSPLTGFQETQYF
TRBD2 | NA | TRBJ2-1 | TRBV27 | TGTGCCAGCAGTACGGGGACTAGCGGGAGTTTAGGCAATGAGCAGTTCTTC | CASSTGTSGSLGNEQFF
NA | once | TRBJ2-1 | TRBV19 | TGTGCCAGTAGTATGAGGCAAGCTTTGAGCTCCTACAATGAGCAGTTCTTC | CASSMRQALSSYNEQFF
NA | once | TRBJ2-3 | TRBV7-8 | TGTGCCAGCAGCCGCGCAGGGTTCGCCACAGATACGCAGTATTTT | CASSRAGFATDTQYF
TRBD2 | once | TRBJ2-5 | TRBV11-2 | TGTGCCAGCAGCTCCCAGCCCGGGGGGCAAGAGACCCAGTACTTC | CASSSQPGGQETQYF
NA | once | TRBJ2-3 | TRBV23-1 | TGCGCCAGCAGTCTGAATCACGAGGGAGATACGCAGTATTTT | CASSLNHEGDTQYF
TRBD1 | NA | TRBJ1-4 | TRBV19 | TGTGCCAGTACCTGGACAGGGGGTGGTGAAAAACTGTTTTTT | CASTWTGGGEKLFF
NA | NA | TRBJ1-2 | TRBV5-4 | TGTGCCAGCAGCTTAGGACAGAACTATGGCTACACCTTC | CASSLGQNYGYTF
TRBD2 | NA | TRBJ2-1 | TRBV7-2 | TGTGCCAGCAGCTTAGCTTCAGCAGCGGGAGGGTCCTACAATGAGCAGTTCTTC | CASSLASAAGGSYNEQFF
NA | NA | TRBJ2-2 | TRBV7-8 | TGTGCCAGCAGCTTCCAGGGCGGCACCGGGGAGCTGTTTTTT | CASSFQGGTGELFF
NA | NA | TRBJ1-5 | TRBV6-5 | TGTGCCAGCAAAGGACTTAGCAATCAGCCCCAGCATTTT | CASKGLSNQPQHF
NA | NA | TRBJ1-4 | TRBV11-2 | TGTGCCAGCAGCTCAGAATTCGGAGGTGAAAAACTGTTTTTT | CASSSEFGGEKLFF
NA | once | TRBJ2-1 | TRBV2 | TGTGCCAGCAGTAAAGACCGGAGGAATGAGCAGTTCTTC | CASSKDRRNEQFF
NA | NA | TRBJ1-5 | TRBV24-1 | TGTGCCACCAGTACCCAGGGGATGAATCAGCCCCAGCATTTT | CATSTQGMNQPQHF
NA | NA | TRBJ2-3 | TRBV5-5 | TGTGCCAGCAGACTACAGGGTACCCTTCCTACAGATACGCAGTATTTT | CASRLQGTLPTDTQYF
NA | NA | TRBJ2-7 | TRBV3-1/TRBV3-2 | TGTGCCAGCAGCCACTGGCGGAGCTCCTACGAGCAGTACTTC | CASSHWRSSYEQYF
NA | few | TRBJ2-1 | TRBV10-3 | TGTGCCATCAGTGAGACTCCCCGAAGCTCCTACAATGAGCAGTTCTTC | CAISETPRSSYNEQFF